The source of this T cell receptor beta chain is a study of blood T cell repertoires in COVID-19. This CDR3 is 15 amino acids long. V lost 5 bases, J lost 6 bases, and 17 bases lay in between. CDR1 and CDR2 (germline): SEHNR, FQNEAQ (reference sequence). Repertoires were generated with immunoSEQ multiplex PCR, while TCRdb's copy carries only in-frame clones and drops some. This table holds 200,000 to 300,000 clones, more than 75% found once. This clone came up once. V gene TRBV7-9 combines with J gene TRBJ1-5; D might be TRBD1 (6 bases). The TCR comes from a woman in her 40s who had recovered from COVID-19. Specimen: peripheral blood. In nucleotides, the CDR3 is TGTGCCAGCAGCCAGGACAGCGTCGGCGCTCAGCCCCAGCATTTT. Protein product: CASSQDSVGAQPQHF.